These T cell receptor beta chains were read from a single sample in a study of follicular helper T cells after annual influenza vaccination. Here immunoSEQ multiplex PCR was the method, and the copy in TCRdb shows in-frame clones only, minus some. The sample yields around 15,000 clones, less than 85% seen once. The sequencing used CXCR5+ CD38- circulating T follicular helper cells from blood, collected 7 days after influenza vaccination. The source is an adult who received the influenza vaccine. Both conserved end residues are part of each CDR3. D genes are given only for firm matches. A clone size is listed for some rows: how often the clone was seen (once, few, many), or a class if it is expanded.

CDR3 protein: CASGGQGARSEQYF
CDR3 DNA: TGTGCCAGCGGGGGACAGGGGGCGCGGTCCGAGCAGTACTTC
V gene: TRBV2
D gene: TRBD1
clone size: .
J gene: TRBJ2-7

CDR3 protein: CASSPFLRSTSGTHTDTQYF
CDR3 DNA: TGTGCCAGCTCACCATTCCTGCGATCTACTAGCGGGACCCACACAGATACGCAGTATTTT
V gene: TRBV18
D gene: TRBD2
clone size: .
J gene: TRBJ2-3

CDR3 protein: CASRGGGRDYEQYF
CDR3 DNA: TGCGCCAGCAGGGGAGGGGGTCGGGATTACGAGCAGTACTTC
V gene: TRBV5-1
D gene: .
clone size: .
J gene: TRBJ2-7

CDR3 protein: CASRRVSGASGSSTGELFF
CDR3 DNA: TGTGCCAGCAGGAGGGTTTCTGGGGCTAGCGGGAGTTCGACCGGGGAGCTGTTTTTT
V gene: TRBV27
D gene: TRBD2
clone size: .
J gene: TRBJ2-2

CDR3 protein: CASSLAEAGGDTQYF
CDR3 DNA: TGCGCCAGCAGCTTGGCCGAGGCGGGGGGGGATACGCAGTATTTT
V gene: TRBV5-1
D gene: TRBD2
clone size: .
J gene: TRBJ2-3

CDR3 protein: CASSPEGRFREKLFF
CDR3 DNA: TGTGCCAGCTCACCAGAGGGTCGTTTTCGGGAAAAACTGTTTTTT
V gene: TRBV18
D gene: .
clone size: .
J gene: TRBJ1-4

CDR3 protein: CARSHGGDTSTDTQYF
CDR3 DNA: TGTGCCAGAAGCCACGGGGGAGACACTAGCACAGATACGCAGTATTTT
V gene: TRBV5-3
D gene: .
clone size: .
J gene: TRBJ2-3

CDR3 protein: CASSDSPGVVDGYTF
CDR3 DNA: TGTGCCAGCAGTGACTCTCCAGGGGTTGTTGATGGCTACACCTTC
V gene: TRBV6-4
D gene: .
clone size: .
J gene: TRBJ1-2

CDR3 protein: CSVRGRVVDEQFF
CDR3 DNA: TGCAGCGTTCGTGGCAGGGTTGTCGATGAGCAGTTCTTC
V gene: TRBV29-1
D gene: .
clone size: .
J gene: TRBJ2-1

CDR3 protein: CASSTTRQGSYEQYF
CDR3 DNA: TGTGCCAGCTCAACCACTCGTCAGGGGAGCTACGAGCAGTACTTC
V gene: TRBV18
D gene: .
clone size: .
J gene: TRBJ2-7

CDR3 protein: CASSLTGADTQYF
CDR3 DNA: TGTGCCAGCAGCTTGACGGGGGCAGATACGCAGTATTTT
V gene: TRBV5-4
D gene: .
clone size: .
J gene: TRBJ2-3

CDR3 protein: CASSTSGVAKNIQYF
CDR3 DNA: TGTGCCAGCAGCACCTCAGGGGTAGCCAAAAACATTCAGTACTTC
V gene: TRBV6-1
D gene: .
clone size: .
J gene: TRBJ2-4

CDR3 protein: CASTTGTGINSPLHF
CDR3 DNA: TGCGCCAGCACGACGGGGACAGGGATTAATTCACCCCTCCACTTT
V gene: TRBV5-1
D gene: TRBD1
clone size: .
J gene: TRBJ1-6

CDR3 protein: CSVDQGNTGELFF
CDR3 DNA: TGCAGCGTTGACCAGGGTAACACCGGGGAGCTGTTTTTT
V gene: TRBV29-1
D gene: .
clone size: few
J gene: TRBJ2-2

CDR3 protein: CASKPGRGSGGEQYF
CDR3 DNA: TGTGCCAGTAAGCCGGGTCGAGGATCCGGTGGAGAGCAGTACTTC
V gene: TRBV19
D gene: .
clone size: .
J gene: TRBJ2-7

CDR3 protein: CASSRYEQYF
CDR3 DNA: TGTGCCAGCAGCCGCTACGAGCAGTACTTC
V gene: TRBV28
D gene: .
clone size: .
J gene: TRBJ2-7

CDR3 protein: CASSLKSTGRNGELFF
CDR3 DNA: TGTGCCAGCAGCTTAAAGTCGACAGGGAGGAACGGGGAGCTGTTTTTT
V gene: TRBV13
D gene: .
clone size: .
J gene: TRBJ2-2

CDR3 protein: CASSPGTVTDTQYF
CDR3 DNA: TGTGCCAGCTCACCAGGGACAGTCACAGATACGCAGTATTTT
V gene: TRBV18
D gene: TRBD1
clone size: .
J gene: TRBJ2-3

CDR3 protein: CASSLGWGGGRWNEQFF
CDR3 DNA: TGCGCCAGCAGCTTGGGCTGGGGCGGGGGCCGATGGAATGAGCAGTTCTTC
V gene: TRBV5-1
D gene: .
clone size: .
J gene: TRBJ2-1

CDR3 protein: CASSLGGRADGQYF
CDR3 DNA: TGTGCCAGCAGCTTGGGGGGGAGGGCAGACGGGCAGTACTTC
V gene: TRBV5-4
D gene: TRBD2
clone size: .
J gene: TRBJ2-7

CDR3 protein: CASRSSDRNSGNTIYF
CDR3 DNA: TGTGCCAGCAGATCGTCCGACAGGAACTCTGGAAACACCATATATTTT
V gene: TRBV7-9
D gene: .
clone size: .
J gene: TRBJ1-3

CDR3 protein: CASSLRGARETQYF
CDR3 DNA: TGTGCCAGCAGCTTACGGGGGGCGCGGGAGACCCAGTACTTC
V gene: TRBV7-8
D gene: .
clone size: .
J gene: TRBJ2-5

CDR3 protein: CASRGENYGYTF
CDR3 DNA: TGTGCCAGCCGTGGGGAGAACTATGGCTACACCTTC
V gene: TRBV28
D gene: .
clone size: few
J gene: TRBJ1-2

CDR3 protein: CATSRNRDTSYTF
CDR3 DNA: TGTGCCACCAGCAGAAACCGGGACACTAGCTACACCTTC
V gene: TRBV15
D gene: .
clone size: .
J gene: TRBJ1-2

CDR3 protein: CASSYSQAYNSPLHF
CDR3 DNA: TGTGCCAGCAGTTACTCCCAGGCCTATAATTCACCCCTCCACTTT
V gene: TRBV6-5
D gene: .
clone size: .
J gene: TRBJ1-6

CDR3 protein: CASSAGQKYGYTF
CDR3 DNA: TGTGCCAGCAGCGCCGGACAGAAATATGGCTACACCTTC
V gene: TRBV11-2
D gene: .
clone size: once
J gene: TRBJ1-2

CDR3 protein: CASSKRTSGRGNEQFF
CDR3 DNA: TGTGCCAGCAGCAAACGGACTAGCGGGAGAGGTAATGAGCAGTTCTTC
V gene: TRBV11-2
D gene: TRBD2
clone size: .
J gene: TRBJ2-1

CDR3 protein: CASSRGGAAHSNQPQHF
CDR3 DNA: TGTGCCAGTAGCCGCGGGGGGGCGGCCCATAGCAATCAGCCCCAGCATTTT
V gene: TRBV19
D gene: .
clone size: .
J gene: TRBJ1-5

CDR3 protein: CASLAGGAPETQYF
CDR3 DNA: TGTGCCAGCCTAGCGGGGGGGGCCCCAGAGACCCAGTACTTC
V gene: TRBV2
D gene: TRBD2
clone size: .
J gene: TRBJ2-5

CDR3 protein: CASSQDRSADTQYF
CDR3 DNA: TGTGCCAGCAGCCAAGATCGGAGCGCAGATACGCAGTATTTT
V gene: TRBV14
D gene: .
clone size: .
J gene: TRBJ2-3

CDR3 protein: CAWSSGNTDTQYF
CDR3 DNA: TGTGCCTGGAGTTCCGGGAATACAGATACGCAGTATTTT
V gene: TRBV30
D gene: .
clone size: .
J gene: TRBJ2-3

CDR3 protein: CASSLAGGGGQNTEAFF
CDR3 DNA: TGTGCCAGCAGCTTAGCCGGGGGAGGGGGGCAGAACACTGAAGCTTTCTTT
V gene: TRBV7-8
D gene: .
clone size: .
J gene: TRBJ1-1

CDR3 protein: CASSPRQGYTYNEQFF
CDR3 DNA: TGTGCCAGTAGTCCCCGGCAGGGGTACACCTACAATGAGCAGTTCTTC
V gene: TRBV19
D gene: .
clone size: .
J gene: TRBJ2-1

CDR3 protein: CASWNRDRAYEQYF
CDR3 DNA: TGCGCCAGCTGGAACCGGGACAGGGCATACGAGCAGTACTTC
V gene: TRBV10-2
D gene: TRBD1
clone size: .
J gene: TRBJ2-7

CDR3 protein: CAISDFQGSDTQYF
CDR3 DNA: TGTGCCATCAGTGATTTCCAGGGATCAGATACGCAGTATTTT
V gene: TRBV10-3
D gene: .
clone size: .
J gene: TRBJ2-3

CDR3 protein: CASSLSGPYGYTF
CDR3 DNA: TGTGCCAGCAGTTTATCCGGTCCTTATGGCTACACCTTC
V gene: TRBV6-5
D gene: .
clone size: .
J gene: TRBJ1-2

CDR3 protein: CASSLQGNTEAFF
CDR3 DNA: TGTGCCAGCAGCCTACAGGGGAACACTGAAGCTTTCTTT
V gene: TRBV14
D gene: .
clone size: .
J gene: TRBJ1-1

CDR3 protein: CAWRWGGTRGNTIYF
CDR3 DNA: TGTGCCTGGAGGTGGGGAGGGACGAGAGGAAACACCATATATTTT
V gene: TRBV30
D gene: .
clone size: .
J gene: TRBJ1-3

CDR3 protein: CASSLESGGSYEQYF
CDR3 DNA: TGTGCCAGCAGCTTAGAAAGCGGGGGATCCTACGAGCAGTACTTC
V gene: TRBV7-2
D gene: TRBD2
clone size: .
J gene: TRBJ2-7

CDR3 protein: CASSLGGASGSTGELFF
CDR3 DNA: TGCGCCAGCAGCTTGGGGGGGGCTAGCGGATCCACCGGGGAGCTGTTTTTT
V gene: TRBV5-1
D gene: .
clone size: .
J gene: TRBJ2-2

CDR3 protein: CASGLPRGQGNTEAFF
CDR3 DNA: TGTGCTAGTGGTTTGCCACGGGGACAGGGAAACACTGAAGCTTTCTTT
V gene: TRBV12-5
D gene: TRBD1
clone size: .
J gene: TRBJ1-1

CDR3 protein: CASSLGQENSPLHF
CDR3 DNA: TGTGCCAGCAGTTTGGGACAGGAGAATTCACCCCTCCACTTT
V gene: TRBV6-5
D gene: TRBD1
clone size: .
J gene: TRBJ1-6

CDR3 protein: CASSLGQDKSGAFF
CDR3 DNA: TGTGCCAGTAGTTTGGGGCAGGATAAGAGTGGAGCTTTCTTT
V gene: TRBV19
D gene: .
clone size: .
J gene: TRBJ1-1

CDR3 protein: CASSEPLGEGRPYEQYF
CDR3 DNA: TGTGCCAGCAGTGAACCCCTCGGGGAAGGGCGACCCTACGAGCAGTACTTC
V gene: TRBV6-1
D gene: .
clone size: .
J gene: TRBJ2-7

CDR3 protein: CASSLDRDRGREQYF
CDR3 DNA: TGTGCCAGCAGTTTAGACCGGGACAGGGGACGCGAGCAGTACTTC
V gene: TRBV7-8
D gene: TRBD1
clone size: .
J gene: TRBJ2-7